A single sample gave rise to the 24 T cell receptor beta chains below, sequenced in a study of blood T cell repertoires in COVID-19. Profiled with immunoSEQ multiplex PCR; TCRdb holds only in-frame clones, not every one. The sample shows over 200,000 clones, approximately 82% of them seen only once. What was sequenced was peripheral blood. The receptor set was obtained from a man aged 80 or over with acute or convalescent COVID-19.

This clone was seen once. In nucleotides, the CDR3 is TGTGCCAGCAGGGAAAACAGGAATCTCCGTTGGAACACTGAAGCTTTCTTT. Encoded protein: CASRENRNLRWNTEAFF. The V call is TRBV2, the J call TRBJ1-1; perhaps TRBD1 as D (5 bases). Trimming stripped 6 bases from V and 1 base from J, with 21 bases between. CDR1 is SNHLY and CDR2 is FYNNEI in the germline V gene. This CDR3 has 17 amino acids.

This clone was detected once. CDR3 sequence: CASSPGLAGIGSSDTQYF. The CDR3 nucleotides read TGCGCCAGCAGCCCAGGACTAGCGGGGATAGGGAGTTCAGATACGCAGTATTTT. The genes are TRBV5-1 and TRBJ2-3; 12 bases fit TRBD2. V was pared by 4 bases and J by 4 bases, with 13 bases of the junction left unmatched. The CDR3 is 18 amino acids. Germline assignment: CDR1 SGHRS and CDR2 YFSETQ.

V is TRBV18 and J is TRBJ2-3, with D perhaps matching TRBD1 (6 bases). This CDR3 is built from 17 residues. The V end was cut by 0 bases, the J end by 2 bases, with 15 bases between. Germline CDR1 KGHSH, CDR2 LQKENI. The CDR3 nucleotides read TGTGCCAGCTCACCACCGGGAATGGGGGCCCCCACAGATACGCAGTATTTT. Protein sequence: CASSPPGMGAPTDTQYF.

For this clone: Other DNA sequences in the same sample also yield this CDR3. This chain uses TRBV3-1 (or the pseudogene TRBV3-2) with TRBJ2-3; TRBD2 matches at 7 bases. Trimming removed 1 base from V and 0 bases from J; junction bases left unmatched: 1. The CDR3 has 15 residues. The germline CDR1 and CDR2 sequences are LGHDT and YNNKEL (reference sequence). The CDR3 is CASSQVGGSTDTQYF. CDR3 DNA sequence: TGTGCCAGCAGCCAAGTGGGGGGGAGCACAGATACGCAGTATTTT.

This clone was detected many times. This sequence joins TRBV7-8 and TRBJ2-7; 7 nucleotides align to TRBD2. Per germline, CDR1 SGHVS and CDR2 FQNEAQ. V dropped 3 bases and J dropped 7; count of bases not matched to a gene: 6. The CDR3 covers 13 residues. CDR3 residues: CASSFLDGGEQYF. CDR3 coding DNA: TGTGCCAGCAGCTTCCTGGACGGGGGGGAGCAGTACTTC.

The chain joins TRBV7-2 to TRBJ1-1; 8 bases line up with TRBD1. V shed 7 bases, J shed 4 bases, and the junction held 8 bases outside the gene matches. Germline CDR1 and CDR2: SGHTA and FQGNSA. The CDR3 loop spans 14 amino acids. CDR3 in amino acids: CASTFITGGTEAFF. CDR3 nucleotide sequence: TGTGCCAGCACCTTTATTACAGGGGGCACTGAAGCTTTCTTT. Based on the CDR3 plus reference TRBV7-2 and TRBJ1-1, the full variable domain is GAGVSQSPSNKVTEKGKDVELRCDPISGHTALYWYRQSLGQGLEFLIYFQGNSAPDKSGLPSDRFSAERTGGSVSTLTIQRTQQEDSAVYLCASTFITGGTEAFFGQGTRLTVV.

V gene TRBV19 combines with J gene TRBJ1-1; perhaps TRBD1 as D (6 bases). The germline gives CDR1 LNHDA, CDR2 SQIVND (reference sequence). Trimming shortened V by 7 bases and J by 4 bases, and 16 bases separated the two germline ends. The CDR3 loop spans 14 amino acids. CDR3 sequence: CASMRGGDITEAFF. CDR3 coding DNA: TGTGCCAGTATGAGAGGGGGTGATATCACTGAAGCTTTCTTT.

V is TRBV5-4 and J is TRBJ2-2, with 9 positions matching TRBD2. This CDR3 is built from 19 residues. The trim removed 4 bases at V and 1 base at J, leaving 14 bases unmatched. In germline, CDR1 is SGHNT, CDR2 YYREEE (reference sequence). CDR3 sequence reads: CASSLGGGPAGGNTGELFF. CDR3 in DNA: TGTGCCAGCAGCCTGGGAGGGGGACCAGCGGGAGGGAACACCGGGGAGCTGTTTTTT. Full variable domain (remainder filled in from reference TRBV5-4 and TRBJ2-2): ETGVTQSPTHLIKTRGQQVTLRCSSQSGHNTVSWYQQALGQGPQFIFQYYREEENGRGNFPPRFSGLQFPNYSSELNVNALELDDSALYLCASSLGGGPAGGNTGELFFGEGSRLTVL.

The rearrangement uses TRBV30 and TRBJ2-5, with 8 bases that match TRBD2. The CDR3 extends over 13 amino acids. From germline, CDR1 is GTSNPN and CDR2 SVGIG (reference sequence). J was trimmed by 3 bases and V by 5 bases; bases with no gene match: 5. Here the CDR3 DNA reads TGTGCCTGGCATGCGGGGGGAAAAGAGACCCAGTACTTC. Translating it yields CAWHAGGKETQYF.

The chain combines TRBV29-1 with TRBJ2-3, with 8 bases that match TRBD1. After removal of 6 bases from V and 4 bases from J, the junction contained 6 bases not matched to a gene. Germline V gene sequence: CDR1 SQVTM, CDR2 ANQGSEA. The CDR3 spans 13 residues. The DNA of the CDR3 is TGCAGCGTAAAGACAGGGGTATCAGATACGCAGTATTTT. This gives the protein CSVKTGVSDTQYF.

This clone was counted once. The V and J genes are TRBV3-1 (or the pseudogene TRBV3-2) and TRBJ1-1; D is unresolved. Trimming left V 4 bases short and J 6 bases short, with 12 bases between. In germline, CDR1 is LGHDT, CDR2 YNNKEL (reference sequence). The CDR3 runs 13 residues. CDR3 sequence reads: CASSRLITAEAFF. The CDR3 DNA reads TGTGCCAGCAGCCGACTAATAACCGCTGAAGCTTTCTTT.

CDR3 sequence (DNA): TGTGCCAGCAGTTCCCCTAAGGGAGCCGAGCAGTACTTC. Protein sequence: CASSSPKGAEQYF. The genes are TRBV12-3 or TRBV12-4 and TRBJ2-7; TRBD2 might be the D (5 bases). V shed 4 bases and J shed 6 bases, with 13 bases lying between them. The CDR3 consists of 13 residues.

V and J are TRBV6-5 and TRBJ1-6; D remains unclear. The CDR3 loop spans 13 amino acids. Trimming left V 10 bases short and J 5 bases short, with 12 bases between. The germline V gene has CDR1 MNHEY and CDR2 SVGAGI. CDR3 sequence reads: CATRESNNSPLHF. CDR3 DNA: TGTGCCACAAGGGAGAGCAATAATTCACCCCTCCACTTT.

The DNA for the CDR3 is TGTGCCTGGAGTGTACTAGCGGGAGCGATCAACACCGGGGAGCTGTTTTTT. It is translated as CAWSVLAGAINTGELFF. This rearrangement joins TRBV30 to TRBJ2-2; 11 positions agree with TRBD2. Losses at the gene ends were 0 bases for V and 2 bases for J; bases not matched to a gene: 5. Germline CDR1 and CDR2: GTSNPN and SVGIG (reference sequence). The CDR3 consists of 17 residues. Full variable domain (outside the CDR3, taken from reference TRBV30 and TRBJ2-2): SQTIHQWPATLVQPVGSPLSLECTVEGTSNPNLYWYRQAAGRGLQLLFYSVGIGQISSEVPQNLSASRPQDRQFILSSKKLLLSDSGFYLCAWSVLAGAINTGELFFGEGSRLTVL.

The J gene is TRBJ2-5, the V gene TRBV30, with 7 bases identical to TRBD1. The ends lost 5 bases at V and 4 bases at J; junction bases unmatched: 7. CDR1 GTSNPN and CDR2 SVGIG come from the germline V gene (reference sequence). CDR3 size: 13 residues. CDR3: CAWSKGGSETQYF. The DNA of the CDR3 is TGTGCCTGGTCAAAAGGGGGCTCAGAGACCCAGTACTTC.

This clone was detected only a few times. The J gene is TRBJ1-2, the V gene TRBV2; 7 bases fit TRBD1. V dropped 6 bases and J dropped 4; count of bases not matched to a gene: 11. The germline V gene has CDR1 SNHLY and CDR2 FYNNEI. The CDR3 is 15 amino acids. The CDR3 is CASRHRDSEFYGYTF. CDR3 sequence (DNA): TGTGCCAGCAGACACCGGGACAGCGAATTCTATGGCTACACCTTC. Supplemented by reference TRBV2 and TRBJ1-2, the full variable domain reads EPEVTQTPSHQVTQMGQEVILRCVPISNHLYFYWYRQILGQKVEFLVSFYNNEISEKSEIFDDQFSVERPDGSNFTLKIRSTKLEDSAMYFCASRHRDSEFYGYTFGSGTRLTVV.

The rearrangement links TRBV4-1 to TRBJ1-5; D remains unclear. CDR1 is MGHRA and CDR2 is YSYEKL in the germline V gene. The CDR3 length is 14 residues. Trimming took 4 bases from V and 3 from J, leaving 10 bases between them. The CDR3 coding sequence is TGCGCCAGCAGCCGAGTGGAGGACAATCAGCCCCAGCATTTT. Its translation is CASSRVEDNQPQHF.

The CDR3 DNA follows: TGCGCCAGCAGCTTGCGGACAGGGAACACCGGGGAGCTGTTTTTT. It codes for CASSLRTGNTGELFF. The J gene is TRBJ2-2, the V gene TRBV5-1; TRBD1 matches 7 bases. The germline CDR1 and CDR2 sequences are SGHRS and YFSETQ. The V and J ends lost 1 base and 1 base, in that order; junction bases with no gene match: 1. The CDR3 totals 15 residues.

The V and J genes are TRBV19 and TRBJ1-2; TRBD1 matches at 7 bases. The trim removed 5 bases at V and 2 bases at J, leaving 8 bases unmatched. The CDR3 is 15 residues long. From germline, CDR1 is LNHDA and CDR2 SQIVND (reference sequence). CDR3 in DNA: TGTGCCAGTAGTCCAACCTCGGACAGGAACTATGGCTACACCTTC. Its translation is CASSPTSDRNYGYTF.

The chain combines TRBV7-3 with TRBJ2-3; possible D gene TRBD2, 7 bases. Germline V CDR1 and CDR2: SGHTA, FQGTGA. The CDR3 has 17 amino acids. Between the trimmed V and J ends, which lost 7 bases and 0 bases, there was a span of 20 bases. The CDR3 reads CASTPGGGRGSTDTQYF. The CDR3, as DNA: TGTGCCAGCACTCCAGGAGGGGGGCGGGGGAGCACAGATACGCAGTATTTT.

The V call is TRBV20-1, the J call TRBJ2-4; 7 nucleotides align to TRBD2. V trimming: 3 bases; J trimming: 7 bases; junction bases outside the gene matches: 15. Germline loops: CDR1 DFQATT, CDR2 SNEGSKA (reference sequence). The CDR3 spans 16 residues. Written as DNA, the CDR3 is TGCAGTGCTAGTGCCCCAACTAGAGCGGGGTGGAACATTCAGTACTTC. This gives the protein CSASAPTRAGWNIQYF.

DNA for the CDR3: TGTGCCAGCAGTTACGCAGGGGTGGGTTCACCCCTCCACTTT. This sequence encodes CASSYAGVGSPLHF. V gene TRBV6-5 combines with J gene TRBJ1-6; possible D gene TRBD1, 6 bases. Germline CDR1 MNHEY, CDR2 SVGAGI. The CDR3 runs to 14 residues. V lost 2 bases and J lost 9, with 11 bases in between.

This clone was counted a single time. CDR3 amino acids: CASSLDGTPSYEQYF. The CDR3 nucleotides read TGCGCCAGCAGCTTGGATGGGACACCTTCCTACGAGCAGTACTTC. The chain has TRBV5-1 and TRBJ2-7; D perhaps matches TRBD1 (6 bases). This CDR3 comprises 15 residues. V was shortened by 0 bases and J by 1 base, with 11 bases between the two germline ends. Germline loops: CDR1 SGHRS, CDR2 YFSETQ. The full variable domain, rest sourced from reference TRBV5-1 and TRBJ2-7, is KAGVTQTPRYLIKTRGQQVTLSCSPISGHRSVSWYQQTPGQGLQFLFEYFSETQRNKGNFPGRFSGRQFSNSRSEMNVSTLELGDSALYLCASSLDGTPSYEQYFGPGTRLTVT.

The gene calls are TRBV5-1 and TRBJ2-6; D remains ambiguous. Trimming shortened V by 2 bases and J by 15 bases, and 24 bases separated the two germline ends. Germline V gene sequence: CDR1 SGHRS, CDR2 YFSETQ. The CDR3 is made up of 16 amino acids. The CDR3 protein is CASSFIVQPSGGSLTF. The CDR3 DNA sequence: TGCGCCAGCAGCTTCATCGTACAGCCCTCCGGTGGTTCCCTGACTTTC. Full variable domain (rest looked up from reference TRBV5-1 and TRBJ2-6): KAGVTQTPRYLIKTRGQQVTLSCSPISGHRSVSWYQQTPGQGLQFLFEYFSETQRNKGNFPGRFSGRQFSNSRSEMNVSTLELGDSALYLCASSFIVQPSGGSLTFGAGSRLTVL.